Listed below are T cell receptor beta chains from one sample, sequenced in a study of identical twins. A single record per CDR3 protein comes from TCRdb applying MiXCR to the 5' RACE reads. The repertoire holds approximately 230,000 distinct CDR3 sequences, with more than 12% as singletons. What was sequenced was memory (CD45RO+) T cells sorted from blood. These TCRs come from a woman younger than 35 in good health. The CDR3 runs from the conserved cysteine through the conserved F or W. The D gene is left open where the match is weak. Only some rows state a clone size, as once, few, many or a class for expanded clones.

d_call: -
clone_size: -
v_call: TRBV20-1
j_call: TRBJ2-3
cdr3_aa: CSARSERTDTQYF
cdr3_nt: TGCAGTGCTAGATCCGAACGCACAGATACGCAGTATTTT

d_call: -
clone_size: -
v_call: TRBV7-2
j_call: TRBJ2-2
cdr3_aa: CASSPNTNTGELFF
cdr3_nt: TGTGCCAGCAGCCCCAACACGAACACCGGGGAGCTGTTTTTT

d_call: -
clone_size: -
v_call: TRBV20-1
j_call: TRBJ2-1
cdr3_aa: CSANAGLAEQFF
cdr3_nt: TGCAGTGCTAATGCGGGGCTAGCGGAGCAGTTCTTC

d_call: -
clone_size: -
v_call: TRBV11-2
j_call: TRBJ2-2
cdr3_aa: CASSLRAQRDGELFF
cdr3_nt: TGTGCCAGCAGCTTACGGGCTCAGAGGGACGGGGAGCTGTTTTTT

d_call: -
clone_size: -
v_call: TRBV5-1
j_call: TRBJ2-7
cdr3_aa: CASRTEGAGHSYEQYF
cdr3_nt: TGCGCCAGCAGGACGGAGGGAGCGGGACATTCCTACGAGCAGTACTTC

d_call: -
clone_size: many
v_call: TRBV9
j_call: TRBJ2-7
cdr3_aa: CASSVRQDTRQDEQYF
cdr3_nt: TGTGCCAGCAGCGTCAGACAAGACACTAGGCAAGATGAGCAGTACTTC

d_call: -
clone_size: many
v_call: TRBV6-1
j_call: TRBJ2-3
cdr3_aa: CASRTGDTQYF
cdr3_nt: TGTGCCAGCAGAACAGGGGATACGCAGTATTTT

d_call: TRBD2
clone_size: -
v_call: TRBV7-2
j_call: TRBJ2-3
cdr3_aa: CASSLLAGGRADTQYF
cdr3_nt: TGTGCCAGCAGCTTACTAGCGGGAGGAAGGGCAGATACGCAGTATTTT

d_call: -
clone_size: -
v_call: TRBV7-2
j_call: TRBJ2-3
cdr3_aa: CASSPNLADTQYF
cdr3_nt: TGTGCCAGCAGCCCTAACCTTGCGGATACGCAGTATTTT

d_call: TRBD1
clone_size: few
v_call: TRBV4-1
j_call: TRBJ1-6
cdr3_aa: CASSGQGSLGNSPLHF
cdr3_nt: TGCGCCAGCAGCGGACAGGGGTCCCTGGGGAATTCACCCCTCCACTTT

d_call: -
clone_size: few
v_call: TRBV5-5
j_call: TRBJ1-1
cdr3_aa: CASSPFGAGVWYF
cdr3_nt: TGTGCCAGCAGCCCCTTTGGGGCAGGGGTTTGGTACTTT

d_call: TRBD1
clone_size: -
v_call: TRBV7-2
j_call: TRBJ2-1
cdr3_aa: CASSQTGAYNEQFF
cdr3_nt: TGTGCCAGCAGTCAGACAGGGGCCTACAATGAGCAGTTCTTC

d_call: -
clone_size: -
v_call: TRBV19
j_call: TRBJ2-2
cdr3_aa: CASKDRGTGELFF
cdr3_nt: TGTGCCAGCAAGGACCGAGGGACCGGGGAGCTGTTTTTT

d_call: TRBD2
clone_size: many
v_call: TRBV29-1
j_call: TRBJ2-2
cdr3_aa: CSADSGRDTGELFF
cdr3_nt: TGCAGCGCTGATAGCGGGAGAGACACCGGGGAGCTGTTTTTT

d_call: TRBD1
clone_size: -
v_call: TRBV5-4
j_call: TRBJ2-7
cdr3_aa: CASGDREKDEQYF
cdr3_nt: TGTGCCAGCGGGGACAGGGAGAAGGACGAGCAGTACTTC

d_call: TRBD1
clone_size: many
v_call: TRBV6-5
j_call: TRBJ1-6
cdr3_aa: CASSSTLWTGIYNSPLHF
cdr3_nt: TGTGCCAGCAGTTCCACCCTATGGACAGGGATTTATAATTCACCCCTCCACTTT

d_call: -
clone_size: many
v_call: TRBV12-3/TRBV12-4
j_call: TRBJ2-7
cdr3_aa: CASSLTARGYEQYF
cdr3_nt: TGTGCCAGCAGTTTGACGGCCAGAGGGTACGAGCAGTACTTC

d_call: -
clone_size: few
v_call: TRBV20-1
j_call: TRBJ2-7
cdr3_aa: CSAGPPGGSVNF
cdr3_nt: TGCAGTGCTGGACCCCCCGGGGGCAGCGTGAACTTC

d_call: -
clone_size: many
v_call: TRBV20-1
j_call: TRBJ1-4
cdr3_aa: CSAFGQLHEKLFF
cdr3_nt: TGCAGTGCTTTTGGACAGCTACATGAAAAACTGTTTTTT

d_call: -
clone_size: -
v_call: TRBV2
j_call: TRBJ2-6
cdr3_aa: CASSELGSGANVLTF
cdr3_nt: TGTGCCAGCAGTGAATTGGGCTCTGGGGCCAACGTCCTGACTTTC

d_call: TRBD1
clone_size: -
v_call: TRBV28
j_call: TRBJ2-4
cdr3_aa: CASSLRTQGPSAKNIQYF
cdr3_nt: TGTGCCAGCAGTTTGAGGACACAGGGGCCGTCAGCCAAAAACATTCAGTACTTC

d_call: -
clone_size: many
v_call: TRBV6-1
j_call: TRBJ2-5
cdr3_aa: CASSPGTLQETQYF
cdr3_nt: TGTGCCAGCAGTCCGGGGACTCTCCAAGAGACCCAGTACTTC

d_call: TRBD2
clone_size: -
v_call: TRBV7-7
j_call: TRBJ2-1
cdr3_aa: CASSAGTSGDNEQFF
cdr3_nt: TGTGCCAGCAGCGCCGGGACTAGCGGGGATAATGAGCAGTTCTTC

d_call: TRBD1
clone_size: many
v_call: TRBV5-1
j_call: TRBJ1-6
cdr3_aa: CASSQLTGNNSPLHF
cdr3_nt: TGCGCCAGCAGCCAATTGACAGGGAATAATTCACCCCTCCACTTT

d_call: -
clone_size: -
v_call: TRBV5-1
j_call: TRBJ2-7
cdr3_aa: CASSLSGRPSYEQYF
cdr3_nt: TGCGCCAGCAGCTTGTCCGGGCGGCCCTCCTACGAGCAGTACTTC

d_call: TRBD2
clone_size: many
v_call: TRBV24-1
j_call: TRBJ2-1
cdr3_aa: CATSDALAGGNEQFF
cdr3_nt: TGTGCCACCAGTGACGCGCTAGCGGGAGGCAATGAGCAGTTCTTC

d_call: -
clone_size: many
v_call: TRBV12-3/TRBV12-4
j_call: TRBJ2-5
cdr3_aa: CASSLNQETQYF
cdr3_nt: TGTGCCAGCAGTTTAAACCAAGAGACCCAGTACTTC

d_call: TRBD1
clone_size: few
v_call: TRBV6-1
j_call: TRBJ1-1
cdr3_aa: CASSQRATGLNTEAFF
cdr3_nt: TGTGCCAGCAGTCAGAGGGCGACAGGGTTGAACACTGAAGCTTTCTTT

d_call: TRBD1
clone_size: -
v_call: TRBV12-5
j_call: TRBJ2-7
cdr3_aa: CASGTDRGLGEQYF
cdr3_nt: TGTGCTAGTGGCACAGACAGGGGCTTGGGCGAGCAGTACTTC

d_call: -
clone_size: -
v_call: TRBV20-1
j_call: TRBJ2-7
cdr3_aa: CSASFLAGEQYF
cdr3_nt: TGCAGTGCTAGTTTTTTGGCTGGCGAGCAGTACTTC

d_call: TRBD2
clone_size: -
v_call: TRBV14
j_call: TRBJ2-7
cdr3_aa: CASSPRTSGRRRTYEQYF
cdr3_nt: TGTGCCAGCAGCCCCCGGACTAGCGGGAGGAGGAGAACCTACGAGCAGTACTTC

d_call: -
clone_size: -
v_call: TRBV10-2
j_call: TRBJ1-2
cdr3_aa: CASTEGRAGYTF
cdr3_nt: TGCGCCAGCACCGAAGGTCGGGCGGGCTACACCTTC

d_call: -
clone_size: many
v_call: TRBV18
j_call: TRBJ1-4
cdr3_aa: CASSPGIGANEKLFF
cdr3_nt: TGTGCCAGCTCACCGGGGATAGGGGCCAATGAAAAACTGTTTTTT

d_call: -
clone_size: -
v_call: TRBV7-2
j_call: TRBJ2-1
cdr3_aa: CASSFFGGRSYNEQFF
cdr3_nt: TGTGCCAGCAGCTTTTTCGGCGGTCGCTCCTACAATGAGCAGTTCTTC

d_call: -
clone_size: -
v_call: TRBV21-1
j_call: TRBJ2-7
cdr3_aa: CASSTGLAGTREQYF
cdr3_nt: TGTGCCAGCAGCACCGGACTAGCGGGAACTCGGGAGCAGTACTTC

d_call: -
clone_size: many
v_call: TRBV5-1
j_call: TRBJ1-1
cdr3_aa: CASSLAVLGGLNTEAFF
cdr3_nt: TGCGCCAGCAGCTTGGCGGTCTTGGGGGGGCTGAACACTGAAGCTTTCTTT

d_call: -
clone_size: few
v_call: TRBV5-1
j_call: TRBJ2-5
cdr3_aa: CASSLGGVTIQETQYF
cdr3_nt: TGCGCCAGCAGCTTGGGTGGGGTGACGATCCAAGAGACCCAGTACTTC

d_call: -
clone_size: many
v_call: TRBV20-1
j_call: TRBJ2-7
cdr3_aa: CSARGLSDYEQYF
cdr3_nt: TGCAGTGCTAGAGGGCTGAGTGATTACGAGCAGTACTTC

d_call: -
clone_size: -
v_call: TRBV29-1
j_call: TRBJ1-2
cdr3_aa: CSVVVNYGYTF
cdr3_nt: TGCAGCGTTGTAGTGAACTATGGCTACACCTTC